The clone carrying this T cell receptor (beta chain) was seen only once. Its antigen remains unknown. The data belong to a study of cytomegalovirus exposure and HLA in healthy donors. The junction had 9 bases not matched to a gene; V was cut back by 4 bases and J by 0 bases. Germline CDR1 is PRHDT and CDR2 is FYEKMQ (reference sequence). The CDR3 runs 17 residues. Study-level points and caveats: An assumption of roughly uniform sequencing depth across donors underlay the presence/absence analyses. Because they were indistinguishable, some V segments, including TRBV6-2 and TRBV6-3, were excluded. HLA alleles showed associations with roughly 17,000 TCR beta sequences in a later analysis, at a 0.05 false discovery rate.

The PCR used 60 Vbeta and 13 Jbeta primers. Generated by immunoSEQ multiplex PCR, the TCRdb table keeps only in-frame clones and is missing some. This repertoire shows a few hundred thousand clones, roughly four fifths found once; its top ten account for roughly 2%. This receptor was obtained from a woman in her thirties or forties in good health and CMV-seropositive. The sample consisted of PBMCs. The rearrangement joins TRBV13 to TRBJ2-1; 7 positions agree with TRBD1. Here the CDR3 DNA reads TGTGCCAGCAGCTCTTACAGGGGTGCCACCTCCTACAATGAGCAGTTCTTC. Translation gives CASSSYRGATSYNEQFF.